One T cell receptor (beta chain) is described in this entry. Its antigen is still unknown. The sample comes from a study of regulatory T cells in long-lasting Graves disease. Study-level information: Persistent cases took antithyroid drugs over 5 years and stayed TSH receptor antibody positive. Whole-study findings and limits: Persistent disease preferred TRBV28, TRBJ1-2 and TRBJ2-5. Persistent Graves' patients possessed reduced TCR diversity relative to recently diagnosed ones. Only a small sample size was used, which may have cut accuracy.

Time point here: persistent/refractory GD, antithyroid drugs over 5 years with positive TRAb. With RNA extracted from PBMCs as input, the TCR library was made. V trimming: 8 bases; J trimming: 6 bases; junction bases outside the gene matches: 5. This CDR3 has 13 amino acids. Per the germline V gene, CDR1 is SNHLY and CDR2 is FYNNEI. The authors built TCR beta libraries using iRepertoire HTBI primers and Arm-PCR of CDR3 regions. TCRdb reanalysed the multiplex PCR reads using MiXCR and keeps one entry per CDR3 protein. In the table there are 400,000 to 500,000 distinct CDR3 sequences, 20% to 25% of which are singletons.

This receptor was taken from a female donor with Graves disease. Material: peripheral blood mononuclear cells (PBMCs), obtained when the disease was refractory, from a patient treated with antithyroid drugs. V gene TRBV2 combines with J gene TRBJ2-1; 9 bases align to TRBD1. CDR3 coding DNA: TGTGCCAGCGGGGACAGGGATTTCAATGAGCAGTTCTTC. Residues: CASGDRDFNEQFF. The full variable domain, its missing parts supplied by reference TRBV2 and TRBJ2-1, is EPEVTQTPSHQVTQMGQEVILRCVPISNHLYFYWYRQILGQKVEFLVSFYNNEISEKSEIFDDQFSVERPDGSNFTLKIRSTKLEDSAMYFCASGDRDFNEQFFGPGTRLTVL.